Presented here are 28 T cell receptor beta chains from one specimen sequenced in a study of T cells in localized non-small cell lung cancer. Only in-frame clones appear in the TCRdb table, and some are missing; sequencing was by immunoSEQ multiplex PCR. The sample lists fewer than 25,000 clones, about nine tenths seen once, with 6% to 7.5% in the top ten. The sequencing used peripheral blood, collected before any cancer treatment. These TCRs come from a woman aged 40-69 years with stage I lung adenocarcinoma.

The rearrangement uses TRBV2 and TRBJ2-7, with TRBD1 identical over 8 bases. The CDR3 covers 13 residues. Per the germline V gene, CDR1 is SNHLY and CDR2 is FYNNEI. The junction had 9 bases not matched to a gene; V was cut back by 7 bases and J by 7 bases. The CDR3 DNA is TGTGCCAGCATTCGGCAGGGGGCAGGGGAGCAGTACTTC. Its translation is CASIRQGAGEQYF. Full variable domain (missing parts from reference TRBV2 and TRBJ2-7): EPEVTQTPSHQVTQMGQEVILRCVPISNHLYFYWYRQILGQKVEFLVSFYNNEISEKSEIFDDQFSVERPDGSNFTLKIRSTKLEDSAMYFCASIRQGAGEQYFGPGTRLTVT.

The chain carries TRBV28 and TRBJ1-1; 8 bases fit TRBD1. V lost 6 bases to trimming and J lost 2 bases; unmatched junction nucleotides: 8. The CDR3 has 15 amino acids. The germline gives CDR1 MDHEN, CDR2 SYDVKM. The CDR3 region has the DNA TGTGCCAGCAGAGCGAGCAGGGGGCAAAACACTGAAGCTTTCTTT. As protein: CASRASRGQNTEAFF.

J is TRBJ1-6 and V is TRBV15, with D possibly matching TRBD1 (5 bases). V dropped 5 bases and J dropped 2 bases, with 13 bases sitting between them. This CDR3 is 16 amino acids long. In germline, CDR1 is LNHNV, CDR2 YYDKDF (reference sequence). As DNA, the CDR3 is TGTGCCACCAGCCTAGAGGGGAGAGCCTATAATTCACCCCTCCACTTT. It yields the protein CATSLEGRAYNSPLHF.

This clone was seen a few times. The same CDR3 is also encoded by other DNA sequences in this sample. This rearrangement joins TRBV7-9 to TRBJ2-7; possibly TRBD1 or TRBD2 for D (5 bases each). The CDR3 is 13 amino acids. Between the trimmed V and J ends, which lost 5 bases and 2 bases, there was a span of 10 bases. CDR1 is SEHNR, CDR2 FQNEAQ, per germline (reference sequence). CDR3 sequence: CASSPKGPYEQYF. CDR3 coding DNA: TGTGCCAGCAGCCCCAAGGGACCCTACGAGCAGTACTTC.

V is TRBV6-1 and J is TRBJ2-1, with D maybe TRBD2 (5 bases). CDR1 is MNHNS, CDR2 SASEGT, per germline. The CDR3 totals 15 residues. V lost 2 bases and J 3 bases, leaving 11 bases between the germline ends. In DNA form, the CDR3 reads TGTGCCAGCAGTGAAAGGAGCGGAAACTACAATGAGCAGTTCTTC. It is translated as CASSERSGNYNEQFF.

The table lists this clone with a count of one. V and J are TRBV2 and TRBJ2-1; 9 bases agree with TRBD1. J was trimmed by 7 bases and V by 4 bases; bases with no gene match: 5. Germline V lookup: CDR1 SNHLY, CDR2 FYNNEI. CDR3 size: 14 residues. The CDR3 DNA follows: TGTGCCAGCAGTGCGACAGGGGGACTGAATGAGCAGTTCTTC. Translating gives CASSATGGLNEQFF.

The V gene is TRBV11-3, the J gene TRBJ2-2; D might be TRBD1 (6 bases). The germline CDR1 and CDR2 sequences are SGHNT and YENEEA. V was pared by 1 base and J by 1 base, with 16 bases between. The CDR3 is 18 amino acids. The CDR3 DNA sequence: TGTGCCAGCAGCTTAGGCGGGTACGGGACATGGAACACCGGGGAGCTGTTTTTT. Residues: CASSLGGYGTWNTGELFF.

The V gene is TRBV6-1, the J gene TRBJ2-5; 8 positions agree with TRBD2. V lost 4 bases and J lost 2; bases outside the gene matches: 9. From germline, CDR1 is MNHNS and CDR2 SASEGT. This CDR3 comprises 16 residues. This CDR3 is CASSVYPGGLQETQYF. The CDR3 nucleotides are TGTGCCAGCAGTGTGTATCCGGGAGGGTTACAAGAGACCCAGTACTTC.

This sequence joins TRBV6-1 and TRBJ1-2; D might be TRBD1 (5 bases). Between the trimmed V and J ends, which lost 5 bases and 1 base, there was a span of 8 bases. The germline CDR1 and CDR2 sequences are MNHNS and SASEGT. The CDR3 spans 13 residues. The CDR3 nucleotides are TGTGCCAGCAGTAGGGGCCATAACTATGGCTACACCTTC. Translating gives CASSRGHNYGYTF.

This clone was found once. V gene TRBV7-8 combines with J gene TRBJ2-2; D is undetermined. Between the trimmed V and J ends, which lost 5 bases and 1 base, there was a span of 11 bases. Germline loops: CDR1 SGHVS, CDR2 FQNEAQ. The CDR3 contains 15 residues. CDR3 nucleotides: TGTGCCAGCAGCCCGCAGACACGGAACACCGGGGAGCTGTTTTTT. Encoded protein: CASSPQTRNTGELFF.

V gene TRBV15 combines with J gene TRBJ1-5, with 9 bases fitting TRBD1. This CDR3 has 15 residues. After removal of 4 bases from V and 5 bases from J, the junction contained 6 bases not matched to a gene. Germline CDR1 reads LNHNV; CDR2 reads YYDKDF (reference sequence). In nucleotides, the CDR3 is TGTGCCACCAGCACCGGACAGGGGAGGCATCAGCCCCAGCATTTT. Protein sequence: CATSTGQGRHQPQHF. Full variable domain (missing parts from reference TRBV15 and TRBJ1-5): DAMVIQNPRYQVTQFGKPVTLSCSQTLNHNVMYWYQQKSSQAPKLLFHYYDKDFNNEADTPDNFQSRRPNTSFCFLDIRSPGLGDTAMYLCATSTGQGRHQPQHFGDGTRLSIL.

This chain uses TRBV2 with TRBJ1-5; 7 bases align to TRBD1. There are 15 residues in the CDR3. Germline V gene lookup returns CDR1 SNHLY and CDR2 FYNNEI. V trimming: 6 bases; J trimming: 2 bases; junction bases outside the gene matches: 7. CDR3 nucleotides: TGTGCCAGCAGGGTCGGGACAGTAGGCAATCAGCCCCAGCATTTT. As protein: CASRVGTVGNQPQHF.

The chain has TRBV5-8 and TRBJ2-3; 7 nucleotides line up with TRBD2. The CDR3 has 16 amino acids. V shed 0 bases and J 2 bases; nucleotides not matched to a gene: 6. Germline V lookup: CDR1 SGHTS, CDR2 YDEGEE. Here the CDR3 DNA reads TGTGCCAGCAGCTTGGAAGGCGGGAGTCTCACAGATACGCAGTATTTT. Amino acid sequence: CASSLEGGSLTDTQYF.

This clone was detected once. The chain uses TRBV11-2 and TRBJ2-5; D call uncertain. Germline CDR1 reads SGHAT; CDR2 reads FQNNGV. Trimming removed 5 bases from V and 1 base from J, with 11 bases in between. This CDR3 region has 14 residues. DNA of the CDR3: TGTGCCAGCAGCCCTCAACACCTCCAAGAGACCCAGTACTTC. Protein sequence: CASSPQHLQETQYF.

The chain employs TRBV5-1 and TRBJ2-5; perhaps D is TRBD1 or TRBD2 (5 bases each). Germline CDR1 is SGHRS and CDR2 is YFSETQ. The CDR3 spans 15 residues. Trimming left V 2 bases short and J 1 base short, with 12 bases between. The CDR3 loop is CASSFTTGLQETQYF. The DNA of the CDR3 is TGCGCCAGCAGCTTTACCACAGGACTCCAAGAGACCCAGTACTTC.

The chain links TRBV10-1 to TRBJ2-2; unclear D gene. This CDR3 contains 15 residues. Germline CDR1 reads WNHNN; CDR2 reads SYGVQD (reference sequence). V was shortened by 7 bases and J by 0 bases, with 12 bases between the two germline ends. CDR3 sequence (DNA): TGCGCCAGCAAGGCTGGGTCTCCGAACACCGGGGAGCTGTTTTTT. It is translated as CASKAGSPNTGELFF.

V and J are TRBV15 and TRBJ2-1; either TRBD1 or TRBD2 may fit D (5 bases each). The CDR3 extends over 15 amino acids. The V and J ends lost 1 base and 10 bases respectively, with 17 bases between them. In germline, CDR1 is LNHNV, CDR2 YYDKDF (reference sequence). CDR3 in amino acids: CATSRVGTRDWEQFF. CDR3 in DNA: TGTGCCACCAGCAGAGTCGGGACCAGGGATTGGGAGCAGTTCTTC.

CDR3 sequence reads: CATSSPNPGSHYEQYF. CDR3 coding DNA: TGTGCCACCAGCAGCCCTAACCCGGGATCTCACTACGAGCAGTACTTC. This sequence joins TRBV15 and TRBJ2-7; D possibly corresponds to TRBD2 (5 bases). The germline V gene has CDR1 LNHNV and CDR2 YYDKDF (reference sequence). The CDR3 contains 16 residues. V gave up 3 bases and J gave up 3 bases, with 18 bases separating them.

The chain employs TRBV11-1 and TRBJ2-1; 14 nucleotides agree with TRBD2. Germline CDR1 is SGHAT and CDR2 is FQDESV (reference sequence). This CDR3 contains 17 residues. Trimming at V came to 5 bases and at J to 8 bases, leaving 11 bases not matched to a gene. The CDR3 DNA reads TGTGCCAGCAGCCTACGACTAGCGGGAGGGTCTTTGGATGAGCAGTTCTTC. This codes for CASSLRLAGGSLDEQFF.

J is TRBJ2-5 and V is TRBV7-9; possible D gene TRBD1, 5 bases. With 5 bases removed from V and 7 bases from J, the gap between germline ends came to 20 bases. The germline V gene has CDR1 SEHNR and CDR2 FQNEAQ (reference sequence). This CDR3 comprises 15 residues. This CDR3 is CASSPRPALRGTQYF. The CDR3 region has the DNA TGTGCCAGCAGCCCCCGCCCGGCACTTAGGGGGACCCAGTACTTC.

The table lists this clone with a count of one. The chain combines TRBV5-4 with TRBJ2-7, with D unclear. Deletions cut 2 bases from V and 5 bases from J, with 14 bases between. This CDR3 comprises 14 residues. CDR1 and CDR2 from the germline V gene are SGHNT and YYREEE (reference sequence). The CDR3, as DNA: TGTGCCAGCAGCTTTGACCCCCAGGCGAACGAGCAGTACTTC. It codes for CASSFDPQANEQYF.

J is TRBJ1-2 and V is TRBV7-2; possible D gene TRBD1, 5 bases. Looked up from germline, CDR1 is SGHTA and CDR2 is FQGNSA. Trimming pared 0 bases from V and 8 bases from J, leaving 10 bases between. The CDR3 contains 13 residues. The CDR3 nucleotides are TGTGCCAGCAGCTTAGCGTCGGGGACCGGCTACACCTTC. Encoded protein: CASSLASGTGYTF.

This clone was recorded a few times. The CDR3 is CASSVADYGYTF. The CDR3 nucleotides are TGCGCCAGCAGCGTGGCAGACTATGGCTACACCTTC. The J gene is TRBJ1-2, the V gene TRBV5-1; D is ambiguous. CDR1 and CDR2 from the germline V gene are SGHRS and YFSETQ. This CDR3 spans 12 amino acids. V lost 4 bases and J 3 bases, leaving 7 bases between the germline ends.

The V gene is TRBV2, the J gene TRBJ2-1, with 14 positions matching TRBD2. This CDR3 is 15 amino acids long. The junction had 9 bases not matched to a gene; V was cut back by 7 bases and J by 10 bases. Germline-derived CDR1 and CDR2 are SNHLY and FYNNEI. The CDR3 DNA follows: TGTGCCAGCATTGTGGGCGGGACTAGCGGGAGAGAGCAGTTCTTC. Its protein product is CASIVGGTSGREQFF.

The chain has TRBV27 and TRBJ2-7, with D unresolved. The ends were cut back, 3 bases at V and 4 bases at J, with 10 bases in the middle. The V gene's germline CDR1 is MNHEY and CDR2 SMNVEV (reference sequence). The CDR3 extends over 13 amino acids. The CDR3 protein is CASSLALGYEQYF. CDR3 nucleotides: TGTGCCAGCAGTTTGGCCCTCGGATACGAGCAGTACTTC.

This clone appeared once. V is TRBV10-1 and J is TRBJ2-3; TRBD2 agrees at 8 bases. The CDR3 consists of 17 residues. Germline V lookup: CDR1 WNHNN, CDR2 SYGVQD (reference sequence). V was pared by 10 bases and J by 9 bases, with 24 bases of the junction left unmatched. In DNA, the CDR3 is TGCGCCACTACTCCAGGAATCGGAGCGGGAGAAGGAGAAACGCAGTATTTT. Translating gives CATTPGIGAGEGETQYF.

This clone came up once. J is TRBJ2-1 and V is TRBV13; 14 bases line up with TRBD2. There are 15 residues in the CDR3. The V gene's germline CDR1 is PRHDT and CDR2 FYEKMQ (reference sequence). After removal of 0 bases from V and 9 bases from J, the junction contained 1 base not matched to a gene. The CDR3 loop reads CASSLGTSGRGEQFF. The DNA of the CDR3 is TGTGCCAGCAGCTTAGGGACTAGCGGGAGGGGTGAGCAGTTCTTC.

The chain uses TRBV5-4 and TRBJ1-2, with TRBD1 as a possible D gene (5 bases). This CDR3 region has 14 residues. The V end lost 7 bases, the J end lost 2 bases, and 15 bases lay between the germline ends. Germline-derived CDR1 and CDR2 are SGHNT and YYREEE (reference sequence). CDR3 amino acids: CASWRARANYGYTF. The CDR3 DNA is TGTGCCAGCTGGCGGGCCAGGGCGAACTATGGCTACACCTTC.